These T cell receptor beta chains were read from a single sample in a study of control samples from healthy donors and cancer patients. Libraries were prepared by immunoSEQ multiplex PCR; TCRdb keeps only in-frame clonotypes and omits some of them. The sample has around 110,000 clones; more than 75% are singletons. What was sequenced was blood. These receptors all stem from a woman aged 65 to 85 in good health. CDR3s leave out the opening cysteine and the closing phenylalanine or tryptophan.

CDR3,V,J
ASSQGDKSRMGETQY,TRBV4-2,TRBJ2-5
ASSFRRSPLH,TRBV27,TRBJ1-6
ASSNRDQGAAGELF,TRBV19,TRBJ2-2
ATSWGALQEQF,TRBV15,TRBJ2-1
ASSLGGPTDTQY,TRBV5-6,TRBJ2-3
ATSDATESNEKLF,TRBV24-1,TRBJ1-4
ASSFSGGAGF,TRBV7-2,TRBJ2-1
ASSQDMYRAHYEQY,TRBV3-1/TRBV3-2,TRBJ2-7
ASSQESPPIEAF,TRBV4-3,TRBJ1-1
ASSLPQGRNEKLF,TRBV9,TRBJ1-4
ASSPGDREQY,TRBV6-6,TRBJ2-5
ASSSQTSLLDEQF,TRBV7-3,TRBJ2-1
ASSIGGTGGREQY,TRBV19,TRBJ2-7
ASSQAGASTDTQY,TRBV4-3,TRBJ2-3
ASSLAVGASGYGYT,TRBV5-4,TRBJ1-2
ASSLEGGARAQPQH,TRBV11-2,TRBJ1-5
ASSQSGTGVGSNQPQH,TRBV4-2,TRBJ1-5
ASSSTPTGEAF,TRBV7-3,TRBJ1-1
ASSQEVRDRGLANYGYT,TRBV4-3,TRBJ1-2
ASRPGTGVYGYT,TRBV5-4,TRBJ1-2
ASSESAGVANTGELF,TRBV10-1,TRBJ2-2
ASSQAGQPSTDTQY,TRBV4-1,TRBJ2-3
ASSVRGVRDTQY,TRBV9,TRBJ2-3
ASSPTGAVYGYT,TRBV3-1/TRBV3-2,TRBJ1-2
ASSQDRNTEAF,TRBV12-3/TRBV12-4,TRBJ1-1
ASSPEQGNYGYT,TRBV3-1/TRBV3-2,TRBJ1-2
ASSVGPHETQY,TRBV6-4,TRBJ2-5
ASSYGAPIKGKTQY,TRBV6-2/TRBV6-3,TRBJ2-5